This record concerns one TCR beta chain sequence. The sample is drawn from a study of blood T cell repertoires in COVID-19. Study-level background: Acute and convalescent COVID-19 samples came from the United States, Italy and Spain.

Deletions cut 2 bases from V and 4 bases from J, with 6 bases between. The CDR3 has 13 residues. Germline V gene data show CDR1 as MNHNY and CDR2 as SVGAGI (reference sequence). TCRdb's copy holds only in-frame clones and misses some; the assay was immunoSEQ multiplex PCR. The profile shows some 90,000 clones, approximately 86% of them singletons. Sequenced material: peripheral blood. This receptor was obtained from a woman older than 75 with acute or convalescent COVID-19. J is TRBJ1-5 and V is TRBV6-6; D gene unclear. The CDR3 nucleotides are TGTGCCAGCAGTTACGGAGAAAATCAGCCCCAGCATTTT. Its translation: CASSYGENQPQHF.